One T cell receptor (beta chain) is described in this entry. Everyone who took part was about 18 to 90 years old, and they came from about two dozen US areas. These data belong to a study of blood T cell repertoires in COVID-19. Study information: Specimens from acute and convalescent COVID-19 originated in the United States, Italy and Spain.

Germline V gene lookup returns CDR1 SGHAT and CDR2 FQDESV (reference sequence). Trimming left V 1 base short and J 3 bases short, with 9 bases between. There are 14 residues in the CDR3. Clones were sequenced by immunoSEQ multiplex PCR, and TCRdb holds only the in-frame ones, with some missing. Here the sample spans 250,000 to 300,000 clones, over 75% being singletons. The source material was PBMCs or T cells enriched from blood (not recorded which). This sequence joins TRBV11-1 and TRBJ1-1; the D gene is possibly TRBD1 (5 bases). This clonotype was sampled from a woman aged 25-40 years who had recovered from COVID-19. The chain's CDR3 is CASSLGFRDTEAFF. The CDR3 nucleotides are TGTGCCAGCAGCTTAGGGTTCAGGGACACTGAAGCTTTCTTT.